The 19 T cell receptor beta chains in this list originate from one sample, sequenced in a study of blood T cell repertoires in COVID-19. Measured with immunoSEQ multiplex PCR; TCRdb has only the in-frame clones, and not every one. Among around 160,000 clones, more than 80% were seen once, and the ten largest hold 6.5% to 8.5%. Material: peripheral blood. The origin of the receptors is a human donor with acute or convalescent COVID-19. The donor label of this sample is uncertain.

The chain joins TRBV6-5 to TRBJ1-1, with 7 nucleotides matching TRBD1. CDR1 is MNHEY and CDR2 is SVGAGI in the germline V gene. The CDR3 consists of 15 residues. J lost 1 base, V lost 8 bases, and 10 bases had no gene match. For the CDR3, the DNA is TGTGCCAGCGGCGGGGGGACAGCTACGAACACTGAAGCTTTCTTT. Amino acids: CASGGGTATNTEAFF.

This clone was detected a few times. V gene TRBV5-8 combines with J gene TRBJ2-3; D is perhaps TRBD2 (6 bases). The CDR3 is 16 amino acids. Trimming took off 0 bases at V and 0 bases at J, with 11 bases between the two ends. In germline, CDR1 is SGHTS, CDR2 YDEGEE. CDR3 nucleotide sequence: TGTGCCAGCAGCTTGGTGCGGGGATCTAGCACAGATACGCAGTATTTT. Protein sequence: CASSLVRGSSTDTQYF.

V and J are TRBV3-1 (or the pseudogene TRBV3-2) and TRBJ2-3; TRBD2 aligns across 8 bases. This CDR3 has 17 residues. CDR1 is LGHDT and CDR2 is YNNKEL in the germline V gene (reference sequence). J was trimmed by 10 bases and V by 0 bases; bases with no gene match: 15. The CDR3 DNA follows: TGTGCCAGCAGCCAAGAGGGGACGGGCCTAGCGGGCGAGGCGCAGTATTTT. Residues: CASSQEGTGLAGEAQYF.

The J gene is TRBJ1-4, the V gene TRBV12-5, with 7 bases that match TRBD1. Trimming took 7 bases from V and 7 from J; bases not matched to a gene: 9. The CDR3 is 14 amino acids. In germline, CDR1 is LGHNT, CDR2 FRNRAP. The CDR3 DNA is TGTGCTAGTGCCCCGACAGGGCGAGGTGAAAAACTGTTTTTT. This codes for CASAPTGRGEKLFF.

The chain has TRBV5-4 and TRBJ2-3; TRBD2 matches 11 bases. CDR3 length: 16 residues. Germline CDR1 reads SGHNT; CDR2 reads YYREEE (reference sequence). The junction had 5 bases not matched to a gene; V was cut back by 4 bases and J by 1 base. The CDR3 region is CASSRGTSGRTDTQYF. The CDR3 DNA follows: TGTGCCAGCAGCCGCGGGACTAGCGGACGCACAGATACGCAGTATTTT.

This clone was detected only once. The CDR3 DNA reads TGTGCCACCAGTGATTCGGGCGGGGGGGCCGAAAAAGCCTACGAGCAGTACTTC. Translated: CATSDSGGGAEKAYEQYF. The rearrangement joins TRBV24-1 to TRBJ2-7, with 9 bases fitting TRBD2. V shed 2 bases and J 2 bases; nucleotides not matched to a gene: 12. Germline V gene lookup returns CDR1 KGHDR and CDR2 SFDVKD. The CDR3 spans 18 residues.

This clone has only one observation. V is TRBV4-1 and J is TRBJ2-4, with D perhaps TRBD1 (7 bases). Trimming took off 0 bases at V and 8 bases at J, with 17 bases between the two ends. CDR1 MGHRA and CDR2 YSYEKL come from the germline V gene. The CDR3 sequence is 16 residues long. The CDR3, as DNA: TGCGCCAGCAGCCAAGAAGGTATGGGCAGGGGGGACATTCAGTACTTC. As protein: CASSQEGMGRGDIQYF.

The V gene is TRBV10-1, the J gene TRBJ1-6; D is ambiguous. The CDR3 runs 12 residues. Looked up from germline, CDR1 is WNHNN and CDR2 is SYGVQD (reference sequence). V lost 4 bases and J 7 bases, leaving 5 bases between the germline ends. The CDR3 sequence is CASSGPNSPLHF. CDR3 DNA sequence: TGCGCCAGCAGTGGGCCCAATTCACCCCTCCACTTT.

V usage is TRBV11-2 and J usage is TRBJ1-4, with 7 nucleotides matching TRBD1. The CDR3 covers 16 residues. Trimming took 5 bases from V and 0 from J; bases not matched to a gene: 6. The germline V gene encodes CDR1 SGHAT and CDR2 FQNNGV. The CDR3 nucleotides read TGTGCCAGCAGCCCCGGACAGGACCCAACTAATGAAAAACTGTTTTTT. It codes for CASSPGQDPTNEKLFF. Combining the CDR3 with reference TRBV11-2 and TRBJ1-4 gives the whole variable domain EAGVAQSPRYKIIEKRQSVAFWCNPISGHATLYWYQQILGQGPKLLIQFQNNGVVDDSQLPKDRFSAERLKGVDSTLKIQPAKLEDSAVYLCASSPGQDPTNEKLFFGSGTQLSVL.

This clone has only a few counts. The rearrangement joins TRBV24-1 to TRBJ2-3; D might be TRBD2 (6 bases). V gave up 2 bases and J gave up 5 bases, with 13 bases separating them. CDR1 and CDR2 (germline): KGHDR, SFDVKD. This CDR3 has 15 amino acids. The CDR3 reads CATSDYGTGRDTQYF. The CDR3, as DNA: TGTGCCACCAGTGATTATGGGACTGGACGAGATACGCAGTATTTT.

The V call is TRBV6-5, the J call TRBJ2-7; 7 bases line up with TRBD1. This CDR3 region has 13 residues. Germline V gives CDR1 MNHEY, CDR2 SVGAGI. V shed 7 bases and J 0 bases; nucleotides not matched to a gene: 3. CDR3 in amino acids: CASNHRGSYEQYV. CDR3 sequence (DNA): TGTGCCAGCAACCACAGGGGCTCCTACGAGCAGTACGTC.

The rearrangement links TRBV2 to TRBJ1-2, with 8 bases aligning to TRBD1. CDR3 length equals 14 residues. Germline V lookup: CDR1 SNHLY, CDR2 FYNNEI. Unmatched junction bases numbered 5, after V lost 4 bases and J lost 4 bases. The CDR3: CASSVDRDPYGYTF. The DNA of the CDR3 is TGTGCCAGCAGTGTGGACAGGGACCCCTATGGCTACACCTTC.

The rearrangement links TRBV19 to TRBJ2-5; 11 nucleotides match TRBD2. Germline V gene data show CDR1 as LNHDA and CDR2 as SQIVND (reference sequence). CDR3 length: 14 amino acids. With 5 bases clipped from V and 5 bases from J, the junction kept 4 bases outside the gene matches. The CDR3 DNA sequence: TGTGCCAGTAGTGCTAGCGGGGGGACTGAGACCCAGTACTTC. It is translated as CASSASGGTETQYF.

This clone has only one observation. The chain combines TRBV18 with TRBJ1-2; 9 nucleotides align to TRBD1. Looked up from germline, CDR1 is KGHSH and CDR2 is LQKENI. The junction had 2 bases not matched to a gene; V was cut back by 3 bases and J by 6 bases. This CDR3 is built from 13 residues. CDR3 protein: CASSPRTGDGYTF. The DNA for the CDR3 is TGTGCCAGCTCACCCCGGACAGGGGATGGCTACACCTTC. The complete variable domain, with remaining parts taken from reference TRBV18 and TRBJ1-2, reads NAGVMQNPRHLVRRRGQEARLRCSPMKGHSHVYWYRQLPEEGLKFMVYLQKENIIDESGMPKERFSAEFPKEGPSILRIQQVVRGDSAAYFCASSPRTGDGYTFGSGTRLTVV.

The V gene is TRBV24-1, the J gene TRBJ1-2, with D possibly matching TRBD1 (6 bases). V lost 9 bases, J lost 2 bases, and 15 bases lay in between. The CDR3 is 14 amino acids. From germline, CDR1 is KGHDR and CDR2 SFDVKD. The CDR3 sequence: CATSRGGGNYGYTF. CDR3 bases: TGTGCCACCTCGAGGGGGGGAGGCAACTATGGCTACACCTTC.

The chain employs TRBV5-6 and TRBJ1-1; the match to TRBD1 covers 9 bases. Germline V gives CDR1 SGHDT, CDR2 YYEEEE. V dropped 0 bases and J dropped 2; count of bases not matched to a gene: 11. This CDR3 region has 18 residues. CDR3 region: CASSLEGQGRGPNTEAFF. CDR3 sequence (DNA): TGTGCCAGCAGCTTGGAGGGACAGGGACGGGGACCCAACACTGAAGCTTTCTTT.

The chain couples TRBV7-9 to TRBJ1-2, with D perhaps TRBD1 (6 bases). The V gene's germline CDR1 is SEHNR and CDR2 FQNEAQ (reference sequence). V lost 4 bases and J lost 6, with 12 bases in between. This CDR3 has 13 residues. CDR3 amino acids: CASSSLGGNGYTF. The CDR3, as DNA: TGTGCCAGCAGCTCGCTAGGGGGAAATGGCTACACCTTC. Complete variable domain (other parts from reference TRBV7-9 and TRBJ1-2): DTGVSQNPRHKITKRGQNVTFRCDPISEHNRLYWYRQTLGQGPEFLTYFQNEAQLEKSRLLSDRFSAERPKGSFSTLEIQRTEQGDSAMYLCASSSLGGNGYTFGSGTRLTVV.

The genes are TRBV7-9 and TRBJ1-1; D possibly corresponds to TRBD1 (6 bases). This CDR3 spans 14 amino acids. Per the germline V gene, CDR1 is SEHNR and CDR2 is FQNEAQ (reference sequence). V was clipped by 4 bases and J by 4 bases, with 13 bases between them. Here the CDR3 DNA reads TGTGCCAGCAGCTACCGGGAAGGGGGCACTGAAGCTTTCTTT. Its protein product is CASSYREGGTEAFF.

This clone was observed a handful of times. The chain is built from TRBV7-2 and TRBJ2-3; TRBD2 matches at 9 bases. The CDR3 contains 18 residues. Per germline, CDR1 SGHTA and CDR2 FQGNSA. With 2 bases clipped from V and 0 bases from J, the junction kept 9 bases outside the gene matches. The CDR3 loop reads CASSLNLLAGFSTDTQYF. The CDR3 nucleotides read TGTGCCAGCAGCTTAAATCTGCTAGCGGGGTTTAGCACAGATACGCAGTATTTT.